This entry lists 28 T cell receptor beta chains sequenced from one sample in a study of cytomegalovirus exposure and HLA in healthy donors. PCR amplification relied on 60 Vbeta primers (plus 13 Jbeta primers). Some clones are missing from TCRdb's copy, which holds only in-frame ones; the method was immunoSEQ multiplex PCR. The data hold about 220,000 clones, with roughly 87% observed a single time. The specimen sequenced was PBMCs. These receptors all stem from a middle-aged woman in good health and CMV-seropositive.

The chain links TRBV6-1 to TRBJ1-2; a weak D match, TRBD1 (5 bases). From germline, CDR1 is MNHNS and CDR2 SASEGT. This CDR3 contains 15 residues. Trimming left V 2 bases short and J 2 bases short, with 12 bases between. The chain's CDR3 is CASSEFQGKNYGYTF. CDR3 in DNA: TGTGCCAGCAGTGAATTCCAGGGAAAAAACTATGGCTACACCTTC.

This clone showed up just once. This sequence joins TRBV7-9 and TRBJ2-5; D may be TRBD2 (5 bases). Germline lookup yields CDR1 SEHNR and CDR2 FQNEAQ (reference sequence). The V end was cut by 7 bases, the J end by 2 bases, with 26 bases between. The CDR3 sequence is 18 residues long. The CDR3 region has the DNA TGTGCCAGCATCGAGTCGGTTGCTAGCAGGACCGAACAAGAGACCCAGTACTTC. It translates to CASIESVASRTEQETQYF. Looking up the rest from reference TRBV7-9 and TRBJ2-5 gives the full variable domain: DTGVSQNPRHKITKRGQNVTFRCDPISEHNRLYWYRQTLGQGPEFLTYFQNEAQLEKSRLLSDRFSAERPKGSFSTLEIQRTEQGDSAMYLCASIESVASRTEQETQYFGPGTRLLVL.

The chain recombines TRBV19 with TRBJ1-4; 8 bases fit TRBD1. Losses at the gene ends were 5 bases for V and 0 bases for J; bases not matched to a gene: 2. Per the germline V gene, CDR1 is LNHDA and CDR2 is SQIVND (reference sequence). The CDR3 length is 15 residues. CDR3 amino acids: CASSQQGATNEKLFF. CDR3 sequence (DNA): TGTGCCAGTAGTCAACAGGGGGCAACTAATGAAAAACTGTTTTTT. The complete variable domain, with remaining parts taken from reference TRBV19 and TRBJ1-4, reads DGGITQSPKYLFRKEGQNVTLSCEQNLNHDAMYWYRQDPGQGLRLIYYSQIVNDFQKGDIAEGYSVSREKKESFPLTVTSAQKNPTAFYLCASSQQGATNEKLFFGSGTQLSVL.

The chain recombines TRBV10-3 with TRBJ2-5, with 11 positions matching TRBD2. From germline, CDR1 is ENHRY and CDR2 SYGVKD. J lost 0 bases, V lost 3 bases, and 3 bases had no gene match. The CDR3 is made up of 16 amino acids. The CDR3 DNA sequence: TGTGCCATCAGTGACTCGGGACTAGCGGACCAAGAGACCCAGTACTTC. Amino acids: CAISDSGLADQETQYF.

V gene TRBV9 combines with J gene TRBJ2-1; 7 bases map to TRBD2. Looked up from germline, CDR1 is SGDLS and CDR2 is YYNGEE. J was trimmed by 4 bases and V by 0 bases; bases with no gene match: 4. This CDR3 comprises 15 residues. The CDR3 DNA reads TGTGCCAGCAGCGTAGATAGCGGGCAATACAATGAGCAGTTCTTC. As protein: CASSVDSGQYNEQFF.

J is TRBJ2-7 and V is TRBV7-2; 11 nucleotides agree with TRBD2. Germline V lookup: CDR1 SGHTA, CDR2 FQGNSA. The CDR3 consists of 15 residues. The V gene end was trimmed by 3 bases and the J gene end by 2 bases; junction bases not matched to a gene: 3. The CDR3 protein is CASSFALAGAYEQYF. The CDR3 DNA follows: TGTGCCAGCAGCTTCGCACTAGCGGGGGCCTACGAGCAGTACTTC.

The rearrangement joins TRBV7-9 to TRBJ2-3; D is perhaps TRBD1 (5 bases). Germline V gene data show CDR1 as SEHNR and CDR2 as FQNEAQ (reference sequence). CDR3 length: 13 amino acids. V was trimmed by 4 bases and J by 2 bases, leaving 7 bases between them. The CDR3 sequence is CASSWTTTDTQYF. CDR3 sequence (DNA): TGTGCCAGCAGCTGGACAACCACAGATACGCAGTATTTT.

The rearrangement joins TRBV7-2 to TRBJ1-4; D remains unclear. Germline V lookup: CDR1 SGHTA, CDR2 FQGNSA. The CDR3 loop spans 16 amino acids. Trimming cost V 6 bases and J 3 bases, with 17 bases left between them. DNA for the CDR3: TGTGCCAGCAGGAAGACGACGGCTCGGGCTAATGAAAAACTGTTTTTT. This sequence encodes CASRKTTARANEKLFF.

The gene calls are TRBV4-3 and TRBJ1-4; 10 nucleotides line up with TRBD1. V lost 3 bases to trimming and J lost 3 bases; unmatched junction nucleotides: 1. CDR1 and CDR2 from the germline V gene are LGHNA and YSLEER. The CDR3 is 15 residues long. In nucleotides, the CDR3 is TGCGCCAGCAGCCAGGGACAGGGGTCTAATGAAAAACTGTTTTTT. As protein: CASSQGQGSNEKLFF.

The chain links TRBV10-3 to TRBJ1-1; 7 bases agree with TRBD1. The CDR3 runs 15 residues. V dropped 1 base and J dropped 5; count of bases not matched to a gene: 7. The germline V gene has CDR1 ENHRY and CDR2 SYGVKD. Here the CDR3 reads CAISELRGRLTEAFF. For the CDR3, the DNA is TGTGCCATCAGTGAGTTAAGGGGGCGTCTTACTGAAGCTTTCTTT.

The CDR3 DNA sequence: TGTGCCATCAGGTCCGGGGCAACTAATGAAAAACTGTTTTTT. It translates to CAIRSGATNEKLFF. V and J are TRBV10-3 and TRBJ1-4; D not resolved. Germline lookup yields CDR1 ENHRY and CDR2 SYGVKD. The ends were cut back, 6 bases at V and 0 bases at J, with 8 bases in the middle. The CDR3 extends over 14 amino acids.

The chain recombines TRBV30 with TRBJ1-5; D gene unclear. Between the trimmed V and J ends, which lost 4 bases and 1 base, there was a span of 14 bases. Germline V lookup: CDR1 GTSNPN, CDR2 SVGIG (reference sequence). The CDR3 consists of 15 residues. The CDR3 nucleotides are TGTGCCTGGAAAGCGTCGGCGACGAGCAATCAGCCCCAGCATTTT. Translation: CAWKASATSNQPQHF.

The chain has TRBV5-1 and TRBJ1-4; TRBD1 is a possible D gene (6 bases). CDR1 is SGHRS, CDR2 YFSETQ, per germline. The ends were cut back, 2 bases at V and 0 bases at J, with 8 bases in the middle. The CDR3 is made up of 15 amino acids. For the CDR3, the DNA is TGCGCCAGCAGCTTAAACAGGGCAACTAATGAAAAACTGTTTTTT. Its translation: CASSLNRATNEKLFF.

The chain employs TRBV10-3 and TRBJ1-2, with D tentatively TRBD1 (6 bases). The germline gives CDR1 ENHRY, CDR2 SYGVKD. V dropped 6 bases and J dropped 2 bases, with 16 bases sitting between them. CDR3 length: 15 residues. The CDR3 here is CAISATYRENYGYTF. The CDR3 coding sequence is TGTGCCATCAGCGCGACCTACAGGGAAAACTATGGCTACACCTTC.

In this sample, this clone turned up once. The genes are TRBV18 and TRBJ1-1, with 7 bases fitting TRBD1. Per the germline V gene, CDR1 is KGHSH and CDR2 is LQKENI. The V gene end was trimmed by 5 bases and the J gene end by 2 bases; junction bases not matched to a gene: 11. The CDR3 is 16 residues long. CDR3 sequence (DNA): TGTGCCAGCTCATCAACGATTACAGGGGTAAACACTGAAGCTTTCTTT. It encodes CASSSTITGVNTEAFF. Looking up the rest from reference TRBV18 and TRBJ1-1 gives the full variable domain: NAGVMQNPRHLVRRRGQEARLRCSPMKGHSHVYWYRQLPEEGLKFMVYLQKENIIDESGMPKERFSAEFPKEGPSILRIQQVVRGDSAAYFCASSSTITGVNTEAFFGQGTRLTVV.

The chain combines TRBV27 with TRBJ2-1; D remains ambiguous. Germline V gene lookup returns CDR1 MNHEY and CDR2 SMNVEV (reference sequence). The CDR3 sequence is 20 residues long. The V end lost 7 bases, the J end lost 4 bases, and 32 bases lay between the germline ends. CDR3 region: CASNRSTTLRGDRYYNEQFF. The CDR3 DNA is TGTGCCAGCAATCGCAGTACCACCCTCCGAGGAGACCGATATTACAATGAGCAGTTCTTC.

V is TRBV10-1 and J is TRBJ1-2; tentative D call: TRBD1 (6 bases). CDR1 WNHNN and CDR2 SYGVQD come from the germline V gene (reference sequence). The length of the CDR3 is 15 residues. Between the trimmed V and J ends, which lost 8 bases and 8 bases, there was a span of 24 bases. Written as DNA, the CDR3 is TGCGCCAGCCGGACAGAGGGCAGGGTGGCGGAAGGCTACACCTTC. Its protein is CASRTEGRVAEGYTF.

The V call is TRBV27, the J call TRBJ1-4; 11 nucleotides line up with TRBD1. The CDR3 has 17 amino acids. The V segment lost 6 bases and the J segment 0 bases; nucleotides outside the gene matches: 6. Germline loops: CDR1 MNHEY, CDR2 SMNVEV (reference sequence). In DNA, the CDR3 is TGTGCCAGCAGCCACGGACAGGGGGCGGCAACTAATGAAAAACTGTTTTTT. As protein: CASSHGQGAATNEKLFF.

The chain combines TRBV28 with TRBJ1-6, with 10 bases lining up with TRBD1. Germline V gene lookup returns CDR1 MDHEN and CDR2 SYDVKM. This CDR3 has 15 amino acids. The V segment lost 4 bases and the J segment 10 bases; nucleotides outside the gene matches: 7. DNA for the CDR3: TGTGCCAGCAGTTACGGGACAGGGGTGTTGTCACCCCTCCACTTT. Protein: CASSYGTGVLSPLHF.

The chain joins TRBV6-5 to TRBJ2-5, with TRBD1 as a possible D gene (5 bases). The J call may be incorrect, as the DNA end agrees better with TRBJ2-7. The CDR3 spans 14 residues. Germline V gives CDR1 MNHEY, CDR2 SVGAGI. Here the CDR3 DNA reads TGTGCCAGCAGTTACTTACTCCAGGGTGGCGAGCAGTACTTC. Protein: CASSYLLQGGEQYF.

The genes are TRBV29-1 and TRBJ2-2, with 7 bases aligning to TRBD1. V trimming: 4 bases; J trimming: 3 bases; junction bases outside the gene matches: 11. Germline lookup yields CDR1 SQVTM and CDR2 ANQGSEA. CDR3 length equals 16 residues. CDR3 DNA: TGCAGCGTTGGTAGAGGGGGCCAAGGGGACACCGGGGAGCTGTTTTTT. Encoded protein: CSVGRGGQGDTGELFF.

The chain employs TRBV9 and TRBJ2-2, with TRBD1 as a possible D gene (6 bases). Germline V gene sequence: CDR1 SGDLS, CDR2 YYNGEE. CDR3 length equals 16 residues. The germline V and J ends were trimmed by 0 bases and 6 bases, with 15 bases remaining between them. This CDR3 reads CASSVDSQGVAGELFF. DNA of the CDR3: TGTGCCAGCAGCGTAGACTCACAGGGAGTCGCCGGGGAGCTGTTTTTT.

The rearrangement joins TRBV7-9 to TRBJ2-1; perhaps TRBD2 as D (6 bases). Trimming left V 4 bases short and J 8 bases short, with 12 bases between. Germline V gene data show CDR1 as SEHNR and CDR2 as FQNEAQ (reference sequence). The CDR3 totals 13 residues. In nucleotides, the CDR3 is TGTGCCAGCAGCTCAATTACTAGCTATGAGCAGTTCTTC. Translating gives CASSSITSYEQFF.

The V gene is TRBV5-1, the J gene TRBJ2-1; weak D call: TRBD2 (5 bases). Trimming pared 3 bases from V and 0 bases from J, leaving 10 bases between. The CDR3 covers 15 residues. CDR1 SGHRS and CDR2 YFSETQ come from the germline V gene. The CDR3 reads CASSWTGSSYNEQFF. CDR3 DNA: TGCGCCAGCAGCTGGACTGGGAGCTCCTACAATGAGCAGTTCTTC.

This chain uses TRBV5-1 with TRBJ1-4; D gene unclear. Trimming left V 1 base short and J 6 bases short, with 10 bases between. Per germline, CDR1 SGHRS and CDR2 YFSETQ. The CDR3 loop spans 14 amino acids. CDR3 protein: CASSLTDQDEKLFF. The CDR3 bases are TGCGCCAGCAGCTTGACAGACCAAGATGAAAAACTGTTTTTT. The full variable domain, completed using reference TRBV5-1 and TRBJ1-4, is KAGVTQTPRYLIKTRGQQVTLSCSPISGHRSVSWYQQTPGQGLQFLFEYFSETQRNKGNFPGRFSGRQFSNSRSEMNVSTLELGDSALYLCASSLTDQDEKLFFGSGTQLSVL.

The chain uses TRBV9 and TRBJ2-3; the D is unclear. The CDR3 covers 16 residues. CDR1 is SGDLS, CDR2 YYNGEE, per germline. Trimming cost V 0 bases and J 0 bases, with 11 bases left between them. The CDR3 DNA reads TGTGCCAGCAGCGTAGGAGCGAGTAGTAGCACAGATACGCAGTATTTT. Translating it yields CASSVGASSSTDTQYF.

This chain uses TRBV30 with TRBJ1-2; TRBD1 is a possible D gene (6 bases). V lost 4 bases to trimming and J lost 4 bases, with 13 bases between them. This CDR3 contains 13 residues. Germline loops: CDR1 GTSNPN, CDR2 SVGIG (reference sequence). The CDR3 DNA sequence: TGTGCCTGGATGACAGGCCGGGGCTATGGCTACACCTTC. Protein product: CAWMTGRGYGYTF.

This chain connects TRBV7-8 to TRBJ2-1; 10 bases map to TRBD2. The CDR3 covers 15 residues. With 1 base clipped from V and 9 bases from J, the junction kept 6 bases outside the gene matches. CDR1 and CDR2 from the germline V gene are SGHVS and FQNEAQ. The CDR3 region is CASSLVAGGIGEQFF. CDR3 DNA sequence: TGTGCCAGCAGCTTAGTAGCGGGAGGAATCGGTGAGCAGTTCTTC.